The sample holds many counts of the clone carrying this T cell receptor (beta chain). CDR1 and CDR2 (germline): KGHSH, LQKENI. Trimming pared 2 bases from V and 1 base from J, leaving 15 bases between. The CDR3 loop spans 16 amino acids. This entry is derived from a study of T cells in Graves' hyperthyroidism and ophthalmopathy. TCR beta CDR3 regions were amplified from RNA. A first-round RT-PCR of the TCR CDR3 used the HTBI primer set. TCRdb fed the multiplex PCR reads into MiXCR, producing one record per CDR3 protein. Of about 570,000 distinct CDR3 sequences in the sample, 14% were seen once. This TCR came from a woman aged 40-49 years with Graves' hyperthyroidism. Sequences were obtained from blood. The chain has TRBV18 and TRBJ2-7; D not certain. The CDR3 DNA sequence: TGTGCCAGCTCACCAAGTCTATACGGAGTGTCCTACGAGCAGTACTTC. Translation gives CASSPSLYGVSYEQYF.